This T cell receptor beta chain was documented in a study of blood T cells in healthy people across ages. Then a second PCR, running roughly 7 to 11 cycles, was carried out with a sample-barcoded 5' primer and a J-beta primer mix. TCRdb called the 5' RACE reads again in MiXCR, with one record for every CDR3 protein. The repertoire has 700,000 to 900,000 distinct CDR3 sequences, approximately 24% of them found once; the top ten carry roughly 3.1%. Germline V gene lookup returns CDR1 SGHRS and CDR2 YFSETQ. The CDR3 totals 15 residues. Trimming left V 1 base short and J 1 base short, with 10 bases between. These same data were also listed under a study on T cells of mothers and their children. From that paper: A few healthy Caucasian mothers, along with their six children, served as the donors.

Sequencing was carried out using blood. This receptor was identified in a boy between 10 and 17 years old in good health. The V gene is TRBV5-1, the J gene TRBJ2-3; D is possibly TRBD1 (6 bases). DNA of the CDR3: TGCGCCAGCAGCTTGATATGGGGGCGCACAGATACGCAGTATTTT. This sequence encodes CASSLIWGRTDTQYF.